This T cell receptor (beta chain) was obtained from a study of response to subunit inactivated influenza vaccine. Study conclusions and caveats: Only a handful of new T cells, the authors suggested, are recruited with each seasonal influenza vaccination.

This clonotype was counted between two and nine times. As yet, its antigen is unknown. Each CDR3 protein gets one entry after TCRdb re-called the RT-PCR reads with MiXCR. The data hold about 520,000 distinct CDR3 sequences, with about 25% observed a single time. This TCR was sampled from a man aged 50 to 60 who received an inactivated influenza vaccine. The material sequenced was CD4+ T cells sorted from PBMCs, taken roughly 5 days after vaccination.

The CDR3 bases are TGTGCCAGCAGCTTTGACAGGGTAGGCACAGATACGCAGTATTTT. Its protein is CASSFDRVGTDTQYF. The V call is TRBV5-6, the J call TRBJ2-3; 7 bases map to TRBD1. The CDR3 runs to 15 residues. The trim removed 2 bases at V and 1 base at J, leaving 4 bases unmatched. Per germline, CDR1 SGHDT and CDR2 YYEEEE.